Below are 7 T cell receptor beta chains sequenced from a single sample in a study of blood T cell repertoires in COVID-19. Generated by immunoSEQ multiplex PCR, the TCRdb table keeps only in-frame clones and is missing some. The sample includes 310,000 or so clones, 80% to 90% of them seen just once. The source material was peripheral blood. These receptors all come from a man in his fifties or sixties with active or convalescent COVID-19.

J is TRBJ1-1 and V is TRBV29-1; tentative D call: TRBD1 (5 bases). Germline CDR1 SQVTM, CDR2 ANQGSEA. The ends were cut back, 4 bases at V and 3 bases at J, with 12 bases in the middle. The CDR3 length is 13 residues. The DNA for the CDR3 is TGCAGCGTTGGCGGCAGGGTCGACACTGAAGCTTTCTTT. Amino acid sequence: CSVGGRVDTEAFF.

This clone came up once. This chain uses TRBV10-3 with TRBJ1-3; D gene unclear. CDR3 length: 16 amino acids. The V gene lost 3 bases and the J gene lost 2 bases, with 14 bases spanning the gap. The germline V gene encodes CDR1 ENHRY and CDR2 SYGVKD. The CDR3 DNA reads TGTGCCATCAGTGATCCGGACCCGCGGGCTGGAAACACCATATATTTT. It yields the protein CAISDPDPRAGNTIYF.

This rearrangement joins TRBV11-2 to TRBJ2-1; D is perhaps TRBD2 (6 bases). Germline-derived CDR1 and CDR2 are SGHAT and FQNNGV. The V and J ends lost 5 bases and 11 bases respectively, with 13 bases between them. This CDR3 region has 12 residues. The CDR3 region is CASSPGGGKQFF. DNA for the CDR3: TGTGCCAGCAGCCCTGGTGGCGGGAAGCAGTTCTTC.

The chain has TRBV7-3 and TRBJ2-7, with D perhaps TRBD2 (5 bases). This CDR3 comprises 12 residues. Trimming left V 3 bases short and J 7 bases short, with 10 bases between. Germline CDR1 reads SGHTA; CDR2 reads FQGTGA. The CDR3 reads CASSFGGGEQYF. The CDR3 region has the DNA TGTGCCAGCAGCTTCGGCGGAGGTGAGCAGTACTTC. Supplemented by reference TRBV7-3 and TRBJ2-7, the full variable domain reads GAGVSQTPSNKVTEKGKYVELRCDPISGHTALYWYRQSLGQGPEFLIYFQGTGAADDSGLPNDRFFAVRPEGSVSTLKIQRTERGDSAVYLCASSFGGGEQYFGPGTRLTVT.

The sample holds one count of this clone. This chain links TRBV7-7 with TRBJ2-2; D remains unclear. The CDR3 covers 14 residues. Germline CDR1 is SSHAT and CDR2 is FNYEAQ (reference sequence). Between the trimmed V and J ends, which lost 8 bases and 2 bases, there was a span of 12 bases. The CDR3: CASAITANTGELFF. CDR3 sequence (DNA): TGTGCCAGCGCGATTACAGCTAACACCGGGGAGCTGTTTTTT.

This clone was observed once. DNA for the CDR3: TGCAGCGCTGGACAGGGGGTCGATGAGCAGTTCTTC. Translating gives CSAGQGVDEQFF. The rearrangement joins TRBV29-1 to TRBJ2-1; 10 nucleotides align to TRBD1. V dropped 7 bases and J dropped 8; count of bases not matched to a gene: 5. The CDR3 spans 12 residues. Germline values: CDR1 SQVTM, CDR2 ANQGSEA.

The chain employs TRBV15 and TRBJ2-1, with D perhaps matching TRBD1 (6 bases). V dropped 4 bases and J dropped 3 bases, with 22 bases sitting between them. Germline assignment: CDR1 LNHNV and CDR2 YYDKDF (reference sequence). The CDR3 length is 18 residues. This CDR3 is CATSTVGTGPTYYNEQFF. The CDR3, as DNA: TGTGCCACCAGCACCGTTGGAACAGGGCCCACGTACTACAATGAGCAGTTCTTC.